The 25 T cell receptor beta chains listed next were all sequenced from one sample in a study of blood T cell repertoires in COVID-19. The repertoire was sequenced with immunoSEQ multiplex PCR; TCRdb's copy has only in-frame clones and lacks some. Of 240,000 or so clones in the sample, 70% to 90% are singletons; the top ten hold 2.5% to 3.5%. Sequencing was carried out using peripheral blood. These receptors came from a woman aged 25 to 45 who had recovered from COVID-19.

This clone was detected once. CDR3 region: CASSVAFGAGYNEQFF. In DNA, the CDR3 is TGTGCCAGCAGCGTAGCGTTTGGGGCTGGCTACAATGAGCAGTTCTTC. The chain couples TRBV9 to TRBJ2-1; D is perhaps TRBD1 (5 bases). Germline loops: CDR1 SGDLS, CDR2 YYNGEE. The ends were cut back, 0 bases at V and 3 bases at J, with 13 bases in the middle. The CDR3 covers 16 residues.

Regarding this clone: At the DNA level, this CDR3 is encoded by other sequences in the same sample as well. In DNA, the CDR3 is TGTGCCAGCAGCTTAGGACAGGGCACCTATAATTCACCCCTCCACTTT. It translates to CASSLGQGTYNSPLHF. The chain uses TRBV7-2 and TRBJ1-6; 7 bases line up with TRBD1. J lost 2 bases, V lost 1 base, and 2 bases had no gene match. Looked up from germline, CDR1 is SGHTA and CDR2 is FQGNSA. This CDR3 comprises 16 residues.

This clone came up a few times. The chain has TRBV15 and TRBJ2-3; D might be TRBD2 (7 bases). The V end was cut by 0 bases, the J end by 4 bases, with 11 bases between. The CDR3 spans 15 residues. CDR1 LNHNV and CDR2 YYDKDF come from the germline V gene (reference sequence). CDR3 amino acids: CATSREGGGADTQYF. Here the CDR3 DNA reads TGTGCCACCAGCAGAGAGGGGGGGGGCGCAGATACGCAGTATTTT.

This clone was recorded a few times. This rearrangement joins TRBV3-1 (or the pseudogene TRBV3-2) to TRBJ2-2; tentative D call: TRBD2 (5 bases). Germline V gene sequence: CDR1 LGHDT, CDR2 YNNKEL (reference sequence). Trimming pared 4 bases from V and 1 base from J, leaving 10 bases between. The length of the CDR3 is 15 residues. The CDR3 sequence is CASSPPGRNTGELFF. In DNA, the CDR3 is TGTGCCAGCAGCCCACCGGGGAGGAACACCGGGGAGCTGTTTTTT.

The chain combines TRBV29-1 with TRBJ2-3; 9 bases match TRBD2. This CDR3 comprises 16 residues. The germline gives CDR1 SQVTM, CDR2 ANQGSEA. V trimming: 2 bases; J trimming: 3 bases; junction bases outside the gene matches: 9. CDR3 in DNA: TGCAGCGTTGAATGGGGCGGGGGGGCCGCGACAGATACGCAGTATTTT. This sequence encodes CSVEWGGGAATDTQYF.

V and J are TRBV11-3 and TRBJ2-1, with 8 bases fitting TRBD2. Losses at the gene ends were 6 bases for V and 0 bases for J; bases not matched to a gene: 10. Germline CDR1 is SGHNT and CDR2 is YENEEA. This CDR3 region has 17 residues. DNA of the CDR3: TGTGCCAGCAGGTCGATCCGGGGGGGGAGCTCCTACAATGAGCAGTTCTTC. Translated: CASRSIRGGSSYNEQFF.

This sequence joins TRBV5-1 and TRBJ1-1, with 8 bases lining up with TRBD1. CDR3 length: 15 residues. V dropped 0 bases and J dropped 5; count of bases not matched to a gene: 6. Germline assignment: CDR1 SGHRS and CDR2 YFSETQ. This CDR3 is CASSLADRGNTEAFF. In DNA, the CDR3 is TGCGCCAGCAGCTTGGCCGACAGGGGTAATACTGAAGCTTTCTTT.

The chain links TRBV11-2 to TRBJ2-7, with 10 bases fitting TRBD1. With V trimmed by 5 bases and J by 11 bases, 15 bases remained unmatched. The CDR3 extends over 15 amino acids. Germline V gene lookup returns CDR1 SGHAT and CDR2 FQNNGV. CDR3 sequence (DNA): TGTGCCAGCAGCCCGCCACCGGACAGGGGGAGGGTTAAGTACTTC. This gives the protein CASSPPPDRGRVKYF.

The genes are TRBV5-1 and TRBJ1-1; 8 positions match TRBD1. This CDR3 has 13 residues. With 5 bases clipped from V and 4 bases from J, the junction kept 4 bases outside the gene matches. CDR1 SGHRS and CDR2 YFSETQ come from the germline V gene. The CDR3 protein is CASRDDRGTEAFF. CDR3 nucleotide sequence: TGCGCCAGCAGAGACGACAGGGGCACTGAAGCTTTCTTT.

The chain carries TRBV7-2 and TRBJ1-1, with D perhaps matching TRBD1 (6 bases). Germline V CDR1 and CDR2: SGHTA, FQGNSA. Trimming removed 3 bases at V and 3 bases at J, with 17 bases between. CDR3 size: 16 residues. As DNA, the CDR3 is TGTGCCAGCAGCTTGGGGCAGGGGCTTCGGGACACTGAAGCTTTCTTT. Residues: CASSLGQGLRDTEAFF.

The rearrangement uses TRBV29-1 and TRBJ2-3; D gene uncertain. V lost 1 base to trimming and J lost 0 bases, with 11 bases between them. The CDR3 covers 15 residues. Germline V lookup: CDR1 SQVTM, CDR2 ANQGSEA. DNA for the CDR3: TGCAGCGTTGAAGGCCCGACTCCTAGCACAGATACGCAGTATTTT. It codes for CSVEGPTPSTDTQYF.

This chain uses TRBV21-1 with TRBJ2-7; TRBD1 is the table's D call, not checked against the DNA. TRBV21-1 is recorded as a pseudogene. The CDR3 consists of 16 residues. The CDR3 region has the DNA TGTGCCAGCAGCAAAGGATTTAACAGGGGGCCGTACGAGCAGTACTTC. This codes for CASSKGFNRGPYEQYF.

The chain has TRBV29-1 and TRBJ2-5; maybe TRBD2 (7 bases). The CDR3 has 15 amino acids. Trimming left V 6 bases short and J 4 bases short, with 21 bases between. CDR1 and CDR2 from the germline V gene are SQVTM and ANQGSEA. In nucleotides, the CDR3 is TGCAGCGTCGAGGGGGGGGAGCTTGTCGGAGAGACCCAGTACTTC. This sequence encodes CSVEGGELVGETQYF.

V is TRBV11-2 and J is TRBJ2-7; D unclear. Germline values: CDR1 SGHAT, CDR2 FQNNGV. V was trimmed by 1 base and J by 7 bases, leaving 5 bases between them. This CDR3 is 11 amino acids long. CDR3 nucleotides: TGTGCCAGCAGCTTAGTGACAGAGCAGTACTTC. Translated: CASSLVTEQYF.

This chain uses TRBV29-1 with TRBJ2-7; the D gene is possibly TRBD1 (6 bases). The V end was cut by 4 bases, the J end by 0 bases, with 19 bases between. The CDR3 is made up of 16 amino acids. CDR1 is SQVTM, CDR2 ANQGSEA, per germline. The CDR3 DNA is TGCAGCGTTGTGGGACAATCAGGGTTGAGCTCCTACGAGCAGTACTTC. It yields the protein CSVVGQSGLSSYEQYF.

The chain links TRBV19 to TRBJ1-6; 7 bases map to TRBD1. J was trimmed by 4 bases and V by 9 bases; bases with no gene match: 6. The CDR3 loop spans 14 amino acids. Per germline, CDR1 LNHDA and CDR2 SQIVND (reference sequence). The CDR3 DNA sequence: TGTGCCAGCCGGGACAGTCTTTATAATTCACCCCTCCACTTT. It translates to CASRDSLYNSPLHF. Full variable domain (remainder filled in from reference TRBV19 and TRBJ1-6): DGGITQSPKYLFRKEGQNVTLSCEQNLNHDAMYWYRQDPGQGLRLIYYSQIVNDFQKGDIAEGYSVSREKKESFPLTVTSAQKNPTAFYLCASRDSLYNSPLHFGNGTRLTVT.

The CDR3 nucleotides read TGTGCCAGCAGCCTGAAAACAGGGGCAAACACTGAAGCTTTCTTT. Translating gives CASSLKTGANTEAFF. This chain links TRBV6-5 with TRBJ1-1; TRBD1 matches 7 bases. V lost 6 bases to trimming and J lost 2 bases; unmatched junction nucleotides: 9. Germline V gene lookup returns CDR1 MNHEY and CDR2 SVGAGI. CDR3 length equals 15 residues.

The sample holds one count of this clone. Written as DNA, the CDR3 is TGTGCCAGCAGTGCCCCCGGCGAAAGCCAGGGTACGCAGTATTTT. Its protein is CASSAPGESQGTQYF. This chain links TRBV25-1 with TRBJ2-3; D possibly corresponds to TRBD1 (5 bases). The CDR3 has 15 residues. Germline-derived CDR1 and CDR2 are MGHDK and SYGVNS. Trimming left V 4 bases short and J 8 bases short, with 19 bases between.

This rearrangement joins TRBV6-6 to TRBJ1-2, with TRBD1 identical over 7 bases. Germline CDR1 and CDR2: MNHNY and SVGAGI (reference sequence). CDR3 size: 13 residues. J lost 8 bases, V lost 4 bases, and 7 bases had no gene match. In DNA, the CDR3 is TGTGCCAGCAGTTCGCCAGGGGGAGGAGGCTACACCTTC. Protein: CASSSPGGGGYTF.

This clone appeared a single time. The chain joins TRBV3-1 (or the pseudogene TRBV3-2) to TRBJ2-2, with a tentative D call TRBD1 (6 bases). In germline, CDR1 is LGHDT, CDR2 YNNKEL (reference sequence). This CDR3 has 16 residues. The germline V and J ends were trimmed by 7 bases and 2 bases, with 17 bases remaining between them. For the CDR3, the DNA is TGTGCCAGCACTCCAGGTCGGACAGCAAACACCGGGGAGCTGTTTTTT. Amino acid sequence: CASTPGRTANTGELFF.

The chain uses TRBV7-3 and TRBJ2-1; TRBD2 aligns across 12 bases. Germline CDR1 SGHTA, CDR2 FQGTGA. This CDR3 has 19 amino acids. After removal of 4 bases from V and 0 bases from J, the junction contained 10 bases not matched to a gene. DNA for the CDR3: TGTGCCAGCAGCTCTCCGGGACTAGCGGGCCCGAGCTCCTACAATGAGCAGTTCTTC. It specifies CASSSPGLAGPSSYNEQFF.

This chain joins TRBV30 and TRBJ2-1, with D perhaps matching TRBD2 (6 bases). Germline assignment: CDR1 GTSNPN and CDR2 SVGIG (reference sequence). CDR3 length: 13 amino acids. The V end was cut by 0 bases, the J end by 7 bases, with 10 bases between. CDR3 in DNA: TGTGCCTGGAGTGTAACTGGGGGGAATGAGCAGTTCTTC. As protein: CAWSVTGGNEQFF.

The chain is built from TRBV6-5 and TRBJ2-4; perhaps TRBD1 as D (5 bases). V was clipped by 6 bases and J by 4 bases, with 13 bases between them. Germline V gene data show CDR1 as MNHEY and CDR2 as SVGAGI. CDR3 size: 14 residues. The CDR3 DNA is TGTGCCAGCAGACCGACCGCAGGGAAAAACATTCAGTACTTC. Translated, it gives CASRPTAGKNIQYF.

The rearrangement links TRBV30 to TRBJ2-7, with D unresolved. The ends were cut back, 3 bases at V and 1 base at J, with 10 bases in the middle. CDR3 length: 13 residues. Per the germline V gene, CDR1 is GTSNPN and CDR2 is SVGIG (reference sequence). The CDR3 spells CAWRFRSSYEQYF. As DNA, the CDR3 is TGTGCCTGGAGATTCCGGAGTTCCTACGAGCAGTACTTC.

This chain connects TRBV5-1 to TRBJ2-1; 11 bases match TRBD2. CDR3 length: 14 amino acids. Germline CDR1 reads SGHRS; CDR2 reads YFSETQ. J was trimmed by 5 bases and V by 3 bases; bases with no gene match: 1. CDR3 sequence reads: CASSSGLADNEQFF. CDR3 DNA: TGCGCCAGCAGCTCGGGACTAGCGGACAATGAGCAGTTCTTC.